The entry that follows covers one T cell receptor beta chain sequence. Sequencing targeted TCR beta in blood CD8+ and CD4+ T cells. The data originate from a study of CD8 T cells in Susac syndrome. Random hexamers primed reverse transcription of about 0.5 to 1 ug RNA. TCRdb re-called the immunoSEQ multiplex PCR reads through MiXCR, storing one row per CDR3 protein. The sample contains 160,000 or so distinct CDR3 sequences, approximately 96% of which appear only once. The TCR comes from a human donor with multiple sclerosis. The sample comprised CD8+ T cells from PBMCs.

CDR3 DNA: TGTGCCTGGAGCCCGTCCACAGATACGCAGTATTTT. Protein sequence: CAWSPSTDTQYF. The chain couples TRBV30 to TRBJ2-3; D call uncertain. V was cut by 3 bases and J by 2 bases, with 6 bases left in between. Germline V gene sequence: CDR1 GTSNPN, CDR2 SVGIG (reference sequence). This CDR3 contains 12 residues.